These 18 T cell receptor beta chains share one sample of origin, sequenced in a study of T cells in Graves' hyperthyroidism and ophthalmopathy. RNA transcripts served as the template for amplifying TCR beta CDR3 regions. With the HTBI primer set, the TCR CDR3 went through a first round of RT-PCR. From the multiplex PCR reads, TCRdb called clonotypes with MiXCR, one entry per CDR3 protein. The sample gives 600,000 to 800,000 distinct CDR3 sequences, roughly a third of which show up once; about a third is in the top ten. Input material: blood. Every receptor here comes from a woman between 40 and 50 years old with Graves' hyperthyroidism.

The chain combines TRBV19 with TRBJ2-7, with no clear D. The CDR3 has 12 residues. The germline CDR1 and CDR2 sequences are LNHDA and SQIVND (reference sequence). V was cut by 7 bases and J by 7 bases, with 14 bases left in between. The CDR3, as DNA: TGTGCCAGTACCCGGGTCCGTGTGGAGCAGTACTTC. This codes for CASTRVRVEQYF. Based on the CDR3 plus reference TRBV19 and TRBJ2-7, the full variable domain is DGGITQSPKYLFRKEGQNVTLSCEQNLNHDAMYWYRQDPGQGLRLIYYSQIVNDFQKGDIAEGYSVSREKKESFPLTVTSAQKNPTAFYLCASTRVRVEQYFGPGTRLTVT.

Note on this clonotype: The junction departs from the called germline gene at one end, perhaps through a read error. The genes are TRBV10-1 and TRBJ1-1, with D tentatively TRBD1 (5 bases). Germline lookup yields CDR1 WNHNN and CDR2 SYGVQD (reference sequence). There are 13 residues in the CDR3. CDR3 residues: CAWSVPGPNEAFF. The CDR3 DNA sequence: TGTGCCTGGAGTGTACCAGGGCCCAATGAAGCTTTCTTT.

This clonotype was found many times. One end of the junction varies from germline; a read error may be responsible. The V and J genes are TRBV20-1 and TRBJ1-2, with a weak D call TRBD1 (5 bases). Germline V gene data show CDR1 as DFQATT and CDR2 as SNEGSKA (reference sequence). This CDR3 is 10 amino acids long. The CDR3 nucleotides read TGCAGTGCTAGTGGCAGGGATAACGATTTC. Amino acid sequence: CSASGRDNDF.

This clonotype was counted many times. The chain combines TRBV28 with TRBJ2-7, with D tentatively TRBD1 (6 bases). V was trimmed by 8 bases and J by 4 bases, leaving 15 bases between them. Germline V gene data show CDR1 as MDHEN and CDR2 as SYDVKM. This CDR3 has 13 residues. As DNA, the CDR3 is TGTGCCAGCCAAGCAGGGGCGCTTTACGAGCAGTACTTC. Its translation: CASQAGALYEQYF.

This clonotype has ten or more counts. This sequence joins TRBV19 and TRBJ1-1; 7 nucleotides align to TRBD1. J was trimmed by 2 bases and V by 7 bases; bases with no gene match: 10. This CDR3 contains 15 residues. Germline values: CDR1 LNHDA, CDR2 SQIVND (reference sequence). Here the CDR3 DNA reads TGTGCCAGTACCGTAACCGGGACAGCCAACACTGAAGCTTTCTTT. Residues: CASTVTGTANTEAFF.

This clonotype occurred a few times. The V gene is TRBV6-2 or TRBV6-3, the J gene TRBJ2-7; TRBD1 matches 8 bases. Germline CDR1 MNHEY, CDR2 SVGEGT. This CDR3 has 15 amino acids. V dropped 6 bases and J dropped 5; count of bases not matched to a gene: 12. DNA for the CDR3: TGTGCCAGCAGGACCGTGGACAGGGTCTGGGACGAGCAGTACTTC. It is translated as CASRTVDRVWDEQYF.

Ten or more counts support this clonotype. The CDR3 coding sequence is TGTGCCGCACGGTCAGGGGGCACTGAAGCTTTCTTT. It is translated as CAARSGGTEAFF. The chain carries TRBV10-3 and TRBJ1-1; 7 nucleotides line up with TRBD1. J gave up 4 bases and V 11 bases, and 7 bases lay outside the gene matches. The germline V gene has CDR1 ENHRY and CDR2 SYGVKD. The CDR3 length is 12 residues.

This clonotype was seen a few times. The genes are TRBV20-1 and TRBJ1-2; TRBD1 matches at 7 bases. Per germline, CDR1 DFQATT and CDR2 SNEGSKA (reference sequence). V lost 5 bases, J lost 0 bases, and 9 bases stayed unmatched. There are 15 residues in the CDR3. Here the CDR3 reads CSASPGQLTNYGYTF. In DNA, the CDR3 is TGCAGTGCTTCACCGGGACAGCTTACTAACTATGGCTACACCTTC.

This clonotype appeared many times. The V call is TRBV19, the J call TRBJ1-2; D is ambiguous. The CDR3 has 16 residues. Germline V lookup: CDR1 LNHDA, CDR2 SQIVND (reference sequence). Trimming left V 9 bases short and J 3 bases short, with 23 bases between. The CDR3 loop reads CASVPNHLRVHYGYTF. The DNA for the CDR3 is TGTGCCAGCGTTCCCAATCACTTAAGGGTACACTATGGCTACACCTTC.

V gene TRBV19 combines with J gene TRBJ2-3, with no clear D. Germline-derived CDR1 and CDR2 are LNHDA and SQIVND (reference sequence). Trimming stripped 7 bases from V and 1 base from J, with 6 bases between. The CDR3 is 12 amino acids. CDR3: CASNGRTDTQYF. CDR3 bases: TGTGCCAGTAATGGGCGCACAGATACGCAGTATTTT.

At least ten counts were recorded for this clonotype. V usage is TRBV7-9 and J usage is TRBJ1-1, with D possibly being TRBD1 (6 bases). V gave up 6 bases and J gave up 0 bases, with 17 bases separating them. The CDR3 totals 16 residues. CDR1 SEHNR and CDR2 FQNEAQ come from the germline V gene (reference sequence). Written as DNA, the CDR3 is TGTGCCAGCAGTCGGGAGAAGGGGGGAATGAACACTGAAGCTTTCTTT. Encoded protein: CASSREKGGMNTEAFF.

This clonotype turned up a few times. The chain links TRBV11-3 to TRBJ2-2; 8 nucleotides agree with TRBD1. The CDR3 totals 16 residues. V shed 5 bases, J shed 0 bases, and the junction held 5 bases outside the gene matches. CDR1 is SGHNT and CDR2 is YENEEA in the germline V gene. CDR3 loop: CASSARDRPNTGELFF. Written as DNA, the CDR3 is TGTGCCAGCAGCGCCCGGGACAGGCCGAACACCGGGGAGCTGTTTTTT.

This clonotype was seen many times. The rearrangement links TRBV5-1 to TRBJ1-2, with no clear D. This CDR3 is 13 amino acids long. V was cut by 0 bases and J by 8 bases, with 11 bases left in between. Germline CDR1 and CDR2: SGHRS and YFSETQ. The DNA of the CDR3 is TGCGCCAGCAGCTTGGAGACCGGGGAGGGCTACACCTTC. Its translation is CASSLETGEGYTF.

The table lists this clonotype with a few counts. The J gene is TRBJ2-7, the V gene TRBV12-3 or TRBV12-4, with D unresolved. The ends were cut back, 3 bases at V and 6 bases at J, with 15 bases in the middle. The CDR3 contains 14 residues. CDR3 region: CASSFSSTTCEQYF. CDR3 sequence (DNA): TGTGCCAGCAGTTTCAGTAGCACCACCTGCGAGCAGTACTTC.

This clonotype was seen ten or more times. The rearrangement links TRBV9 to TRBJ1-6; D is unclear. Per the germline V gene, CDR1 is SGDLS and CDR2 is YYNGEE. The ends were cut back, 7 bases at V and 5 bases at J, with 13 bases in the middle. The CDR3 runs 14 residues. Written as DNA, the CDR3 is TGTGCCAGCTCCGCGGCAGCTGATAATTCACCCCTCCACTTT. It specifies CASSAAADNSPLHF.

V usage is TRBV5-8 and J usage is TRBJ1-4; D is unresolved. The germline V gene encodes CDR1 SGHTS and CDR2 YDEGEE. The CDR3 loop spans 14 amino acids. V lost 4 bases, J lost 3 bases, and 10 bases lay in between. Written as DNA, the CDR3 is TGTGCCAGCAGCGTTGGAGGAGCTAATGAAAAACTGTTTTTT. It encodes CASSVGGANEKLFF.

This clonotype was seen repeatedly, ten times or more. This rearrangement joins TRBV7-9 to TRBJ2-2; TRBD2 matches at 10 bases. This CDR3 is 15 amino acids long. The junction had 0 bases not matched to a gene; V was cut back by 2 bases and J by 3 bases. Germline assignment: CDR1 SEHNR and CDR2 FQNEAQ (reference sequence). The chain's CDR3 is CASSLLAGDTGELFF. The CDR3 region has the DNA TGTGCCAGCAGCTTACTAGCGGGAGACACCGGGGAGCTGTTTTTT.

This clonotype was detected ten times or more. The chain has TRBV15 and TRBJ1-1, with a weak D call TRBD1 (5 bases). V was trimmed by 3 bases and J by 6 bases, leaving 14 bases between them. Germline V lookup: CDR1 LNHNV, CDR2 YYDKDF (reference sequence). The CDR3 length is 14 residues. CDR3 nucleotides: TGTGCCACCAGCAGGCCGGACACGTCAGCTGAAGCTTTCTTT. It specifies CATSRPDTSAEAFF. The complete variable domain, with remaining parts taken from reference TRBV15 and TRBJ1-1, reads DAMVIQNPRYQVTQFGKPVTLSCSQTLNHNVMYWYQQKSSQAPKLLFHYYDKDFNNEADTPDNFQSRRPNTSFCFLDIRSPGLGDTAMYLCATSRPDTSAEAFFGQGTRLTVV.